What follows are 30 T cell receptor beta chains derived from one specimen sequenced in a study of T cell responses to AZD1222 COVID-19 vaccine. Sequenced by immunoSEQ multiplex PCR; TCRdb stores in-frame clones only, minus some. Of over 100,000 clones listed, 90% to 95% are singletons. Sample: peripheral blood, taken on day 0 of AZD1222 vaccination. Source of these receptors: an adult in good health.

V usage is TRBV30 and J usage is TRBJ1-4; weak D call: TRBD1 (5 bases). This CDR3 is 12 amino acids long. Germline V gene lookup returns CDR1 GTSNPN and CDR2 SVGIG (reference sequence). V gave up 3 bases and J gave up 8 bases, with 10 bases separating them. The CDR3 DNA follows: TGTGCCTGGAGAGGGGTTGGGGAAAAACTGTTTTTT. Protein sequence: CAWRGVGEKLFF.

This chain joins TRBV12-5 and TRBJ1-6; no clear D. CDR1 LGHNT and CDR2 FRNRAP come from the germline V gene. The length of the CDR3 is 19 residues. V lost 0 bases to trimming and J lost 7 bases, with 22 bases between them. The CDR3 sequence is CASGLVTPLRPRLNSPLHF. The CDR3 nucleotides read TGTGCTAGTGGTTTGGTGACCCCGCTCAGACCTAGATTGAATTCACCCCTCCACTTT. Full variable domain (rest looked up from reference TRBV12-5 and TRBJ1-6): DARVTQTPRHKVTEMGQEVTMRCQPILGHNTVFWYRQTMMQGLELLAYFRNRAPLDDSGMPKDRFSAEMPDATLATLKIQPSEPRDSAVYFCASGLVTPLRPRLNSPLHFGNGTRLTVT.

The DNA for the CDR3 is TGTGCCAGCAGTTTATGGGGGACAGGTAACCAAGAGACCCAGTACTTC. Translation: CASSLWGTGNQETQYF. The chain links TRBV28 to TRBJ2-5; 8 nucleotides align to TRBD1. With 0 bases clipped from V and 0 bases from J, the junction kept 3 bases outside the gene matches. Per the germline V gene, CDR1 is MDHEN and CDR2 is SYDVKM. The CDR3 contains 16 residues.

DNA of the CDR3: TGCGCCAGCAACGCGATGATGAGACAGGGGAGAGGCACTGAAGCTTTCTTT. Protein sequence: CASNAMMRQGRGTEAFF. The rearrangement joins TRBV5-1 to TRBJ1-1, with 8 nucleotides matching TRBD1. This CDR3 has 17 residues. Germline CDR1 is SGHRS and CDR2 is YFSETQ. The J segment lost 4 bases and the V segment lost 6 bases, leaving 17 bases of the junction unmatched. Drawing the rest from reference TRBV5-1 and TRBJ1-1, the complete variable domain is KAGVTQTPRYLIKTRGQQVTLSCSPISGHRSVSWYQQTPGQGLQFLFEYFSETQRNKGNFPGRFSGRQFSNSRSEMNVSTLELGDSALYLCASNAMMRQGRGTEAFFGQGTRLTVV.

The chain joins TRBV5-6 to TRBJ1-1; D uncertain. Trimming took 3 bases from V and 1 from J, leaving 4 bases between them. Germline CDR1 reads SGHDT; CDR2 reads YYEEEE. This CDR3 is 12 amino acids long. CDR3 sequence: CASSSANTEAFF. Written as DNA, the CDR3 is TGTGCCAGCAGCTCGGCGAACACTGAAGCTTTCTTT.

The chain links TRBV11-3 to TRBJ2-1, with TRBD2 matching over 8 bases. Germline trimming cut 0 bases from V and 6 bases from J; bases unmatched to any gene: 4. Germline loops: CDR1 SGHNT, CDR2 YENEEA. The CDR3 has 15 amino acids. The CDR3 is CASSLDRGGLNEQFF. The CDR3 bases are TGTGCCAGCAGCTTAGATCGGGGGGGCCTCAATGAGCAGTTCTTC.

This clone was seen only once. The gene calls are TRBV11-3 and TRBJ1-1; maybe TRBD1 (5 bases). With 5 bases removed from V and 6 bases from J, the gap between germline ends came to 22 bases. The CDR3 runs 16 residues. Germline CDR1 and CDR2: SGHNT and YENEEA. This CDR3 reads CASSLGSEGFKSEAFF. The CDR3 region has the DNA TGTGCCAGCAGCCTAGGGTCGGAGGGGTTCAAGTCTGAAGCTTTCTTT.

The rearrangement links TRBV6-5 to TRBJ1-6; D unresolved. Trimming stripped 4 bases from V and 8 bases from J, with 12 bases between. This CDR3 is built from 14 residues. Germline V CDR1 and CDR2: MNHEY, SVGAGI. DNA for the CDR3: TGTGCCAGCAGTTTACGAGGCCCGGATTCACCCCTCCACTTT. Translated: CASSLRGPDSPLHF.

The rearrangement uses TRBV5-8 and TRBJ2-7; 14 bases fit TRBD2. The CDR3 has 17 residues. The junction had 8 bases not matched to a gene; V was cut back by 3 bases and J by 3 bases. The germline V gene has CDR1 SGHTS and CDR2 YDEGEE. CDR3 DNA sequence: TGTGCCAGCAGCTCGGGACTAGCGGGAGTCCTACTCTACGAGCAGTACTTC. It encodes CASSSGLAGVLLYEQYF.

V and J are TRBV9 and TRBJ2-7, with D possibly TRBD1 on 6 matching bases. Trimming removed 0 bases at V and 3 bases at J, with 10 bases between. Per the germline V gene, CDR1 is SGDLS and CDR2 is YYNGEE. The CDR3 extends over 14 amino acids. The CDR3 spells CASSVDNRVYEQYF. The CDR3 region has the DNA TGTGCCAGCAGCGTAGATAACAGGGTCTACGAGCAGTACTTC.

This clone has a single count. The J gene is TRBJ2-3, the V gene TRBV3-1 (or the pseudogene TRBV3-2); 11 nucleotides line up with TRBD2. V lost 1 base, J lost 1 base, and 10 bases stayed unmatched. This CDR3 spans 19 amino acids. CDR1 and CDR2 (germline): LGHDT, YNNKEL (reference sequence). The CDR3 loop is CASSQGGLAVTRGTDTQYF. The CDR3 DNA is TGTGCCAGCAGCCAAGGGGGACTAGCGGTCACTCGTGGCACAGATACGCAGTATTTT.

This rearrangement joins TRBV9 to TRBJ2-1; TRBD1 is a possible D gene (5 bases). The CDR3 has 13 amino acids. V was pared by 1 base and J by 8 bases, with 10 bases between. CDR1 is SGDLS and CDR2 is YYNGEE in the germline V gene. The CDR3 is CASSVQGEYEQFF. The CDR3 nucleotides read TGTGCCAGCAGCGTACAGGGCGAGTATGAGCAGTTCTTC.

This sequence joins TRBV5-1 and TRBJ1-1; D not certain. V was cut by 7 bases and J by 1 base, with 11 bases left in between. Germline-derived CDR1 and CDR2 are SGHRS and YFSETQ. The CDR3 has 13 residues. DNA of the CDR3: TGCGCCAGCGTTCACGAGGGGAACACTGAAGCTTTCTTT. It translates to CASVHEGNTEAFF.

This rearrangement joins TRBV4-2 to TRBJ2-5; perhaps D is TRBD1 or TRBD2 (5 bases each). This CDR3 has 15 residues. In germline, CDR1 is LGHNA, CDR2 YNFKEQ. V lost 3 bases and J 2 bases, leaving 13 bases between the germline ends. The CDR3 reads CASSHPGTDQETQYF. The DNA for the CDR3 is TGTGCCAGCAGCCACCCTGGGACGGATCAAGAGACCCAGTACTTC.

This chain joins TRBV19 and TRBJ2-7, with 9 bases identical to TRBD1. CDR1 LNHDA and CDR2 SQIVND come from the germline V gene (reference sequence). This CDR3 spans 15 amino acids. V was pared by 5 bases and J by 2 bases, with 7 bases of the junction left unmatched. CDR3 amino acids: CASSPIRTGAYEQYF. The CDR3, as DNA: TGTGCCAGTAGTCCCATAAGGACAGGGGCCTACGAGCAGTACTTC.

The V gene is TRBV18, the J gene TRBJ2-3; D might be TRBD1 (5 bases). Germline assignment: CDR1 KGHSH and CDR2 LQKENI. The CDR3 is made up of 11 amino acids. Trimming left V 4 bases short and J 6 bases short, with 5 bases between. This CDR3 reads CASSQGDTQYF. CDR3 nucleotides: TGTGCCAGCTCACAGGGGGATACGCAGTATTTT.

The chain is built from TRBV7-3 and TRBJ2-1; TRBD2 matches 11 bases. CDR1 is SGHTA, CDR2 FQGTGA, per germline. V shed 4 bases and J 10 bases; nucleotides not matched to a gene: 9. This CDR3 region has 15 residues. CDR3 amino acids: CASSYRTSGFREQFF. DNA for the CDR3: TGTGCCAGCAGCTACAGGACTAGCGGGTTTCGAGAGCAGTTCTTC.

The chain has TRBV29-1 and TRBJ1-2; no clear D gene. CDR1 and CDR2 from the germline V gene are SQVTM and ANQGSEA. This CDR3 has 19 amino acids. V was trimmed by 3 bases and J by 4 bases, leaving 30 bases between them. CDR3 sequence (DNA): TGCAGCGTTGATTCTTTGATCGAGACACCCGGCAGGTCCGTCTATGGCTACACCTTC. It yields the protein CSVDSLIETPGRSVYGYTF.

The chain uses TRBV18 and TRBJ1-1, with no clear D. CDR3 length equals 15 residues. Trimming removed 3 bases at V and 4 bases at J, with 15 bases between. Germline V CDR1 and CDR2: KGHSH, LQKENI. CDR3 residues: CASSPEGGWGTEAFF. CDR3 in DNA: TGTGCCAGCTCACCGGAAGGAGGTTGGGGCACTGAAGCTTTCTTT. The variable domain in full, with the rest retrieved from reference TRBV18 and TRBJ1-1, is NAGVMQNPRHLVRRRGQEARLRCSPMKGHSHVYWYRQLPEEGLKFMVYLQKENIIDESGMPKERFSAEFPKEGPSILRIQQVVRGDSAAYFCASSPEGGWGTEAFFGQGTRLTVV.

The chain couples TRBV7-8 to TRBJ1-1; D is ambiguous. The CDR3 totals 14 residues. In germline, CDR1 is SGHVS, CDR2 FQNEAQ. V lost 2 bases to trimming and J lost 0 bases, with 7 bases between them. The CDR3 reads CASSLQIMNTEAFF. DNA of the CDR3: TGTGCCAGCAGCTTACAGATAATGAACACTGAAGCTTTCTTT.

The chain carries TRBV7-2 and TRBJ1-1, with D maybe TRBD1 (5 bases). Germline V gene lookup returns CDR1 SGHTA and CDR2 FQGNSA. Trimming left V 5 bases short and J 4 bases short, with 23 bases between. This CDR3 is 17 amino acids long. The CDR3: CASSQSDTGRVGTEAFF. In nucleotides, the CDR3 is TGTGCCAGCAGCCAGTCGGACACCGGGCGGGTAGGCACTGAAGCTTTCTTT.

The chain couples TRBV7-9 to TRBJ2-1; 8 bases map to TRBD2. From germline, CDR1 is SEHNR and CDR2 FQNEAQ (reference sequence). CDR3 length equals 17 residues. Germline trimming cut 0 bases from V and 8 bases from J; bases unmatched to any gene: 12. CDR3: CASSLARSGRAYDEQFF. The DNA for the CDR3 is TGTGCCAGCAGCTTAGCGAGGAGCGGGAGAGCATACGATGAGCAGTTCTTC.

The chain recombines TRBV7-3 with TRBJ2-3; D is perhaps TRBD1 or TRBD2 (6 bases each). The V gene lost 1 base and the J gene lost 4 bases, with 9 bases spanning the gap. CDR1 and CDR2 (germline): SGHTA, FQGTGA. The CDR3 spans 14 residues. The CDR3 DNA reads TGTGCCAGCAGCTTAATCGGGGGCCCAGATACGCAGTATTTT. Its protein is CASSLIGGPDTQYF.

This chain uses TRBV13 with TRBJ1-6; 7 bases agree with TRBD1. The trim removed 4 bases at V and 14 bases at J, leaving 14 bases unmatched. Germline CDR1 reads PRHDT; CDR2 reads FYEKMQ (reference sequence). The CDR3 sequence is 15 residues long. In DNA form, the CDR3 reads TGTGCCAGCAGCTCCGGAGGATCAGGGGGAAGGGCCCTCCACTTT. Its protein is CASSSGGSGGRALHF.

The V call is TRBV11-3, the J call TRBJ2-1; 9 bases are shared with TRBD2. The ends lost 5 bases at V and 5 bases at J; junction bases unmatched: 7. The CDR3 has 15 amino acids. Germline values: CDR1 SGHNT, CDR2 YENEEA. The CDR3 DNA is TGTGCCAGCAGCATACTAGCGGGCATAAACAATGAGCAGTTCTTC. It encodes CASSILAGINNEQFF. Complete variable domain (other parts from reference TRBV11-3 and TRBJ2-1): EAGVVQSPRYKIIEKKQPVAFWCNPISGHNTLYWYLQNLGQGPELLIRYENEEAVDDSQLPKDRFSAERLKGVDSTLKIQPAELGDSAVYLCASSILAGINNEQFFGPGTRLTVL.

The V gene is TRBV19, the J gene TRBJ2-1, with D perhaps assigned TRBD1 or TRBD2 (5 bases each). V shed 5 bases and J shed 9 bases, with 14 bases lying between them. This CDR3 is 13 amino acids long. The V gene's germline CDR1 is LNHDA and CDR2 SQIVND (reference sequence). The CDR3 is CASSDRDRLEQFF. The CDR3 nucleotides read TGTGCCAGTAGTGACCGGGACCGACTTGAGCAGTTCTTC.

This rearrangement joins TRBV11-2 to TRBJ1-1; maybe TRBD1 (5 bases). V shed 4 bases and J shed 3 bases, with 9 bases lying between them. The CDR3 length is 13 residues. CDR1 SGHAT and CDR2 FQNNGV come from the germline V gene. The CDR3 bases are TGTGCCAGCAGCTCTCTACAGGACACTGAAGCTTTCTTT. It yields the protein CASSSLQDTEAFF.

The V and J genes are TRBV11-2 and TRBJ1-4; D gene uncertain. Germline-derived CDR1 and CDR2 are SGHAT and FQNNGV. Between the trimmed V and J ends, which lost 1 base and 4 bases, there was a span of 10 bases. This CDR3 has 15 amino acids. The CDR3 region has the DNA TGTGCCAGCAGCTTAGGTCCCAGTATTAATGAAAAACTGTTTTTT. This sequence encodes CASSLGPSINEKLFF.

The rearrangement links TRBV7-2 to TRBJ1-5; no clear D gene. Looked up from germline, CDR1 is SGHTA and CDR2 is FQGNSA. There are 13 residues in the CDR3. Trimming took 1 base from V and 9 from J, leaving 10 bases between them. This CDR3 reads CASSLESFRPQHF. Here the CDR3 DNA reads TGTGCCAGCAGCTTAGAGTCATTTCGGCCCCAGCATTTT. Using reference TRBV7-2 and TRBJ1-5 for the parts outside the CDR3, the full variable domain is GAGVSQSPSNKVTEKGKDVELRCDPISGHTALYWYRQSLGQGLEFLIYFQGNSAPDKSGLPSDRFSAERTGGSVSTLTIQRTQQEDSAVYLCASSLESFRPQHFGDGTRLSIL.

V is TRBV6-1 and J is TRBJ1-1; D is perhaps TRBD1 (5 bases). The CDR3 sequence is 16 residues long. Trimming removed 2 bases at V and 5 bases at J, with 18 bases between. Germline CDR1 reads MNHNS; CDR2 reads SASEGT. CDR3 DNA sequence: TGTGCCAGCAGTGAAAGTTTTGGGCAGGGAGGGACTGAAGCTTTCTTT. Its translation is CASSESFGQGGTEAFF.